These T cell receptor beta chains were read from a single sample in a study of blood T cell repertoires in COVID-19. Sequencing used immunoSEQ multiplex PCR; TCRdb keeps in-frame clones, though not all of them. The repertoire holds some 250,000 clones, with 70% to 85% as singletons. Sequenced input: peripheral blood. These receptors originate from an elderly woman with acute or convalescent COVID-19. Both conserved end residues are part of each CDR3. The order of the fields is D gene, J gene, clone size, V gene, CDR3 protein, CDR3 DNA. A D gene is named only where the DNA matches it firmly. Some rows mark clone size as missing; the rest say once, few, many or name a class of expanded clone.

- | TRBJ1-1 | once | TRBV12-3/TRBV12-4 | CASSYKNTEAFF | TGTGCCAGCAGTTACAAGAACACTGAAGCTTTCTTT
- | TRBJ1-2 | - | TRBV5-3 | CARLALYGYTF | TGTGCCAGACTAGCACTTTATGGCTACACCTTC
- | TRBJ1-4 | few | TRBV6-1 | CASSEVLRKLFF | TGTGCCAGCAGTGAAGTTTTGAGGAAACTGTTTTTT
- | TRBJ1-1 | - | TRBV6-5 | CASSYRAGSAEAFF | TGTGCCAGCAGTTACAGGGCAGGGTCCGCTGAAGCTTTCTTT
TRBD1 | TRBJ2-7 | - | TRBV5-4 | CASSLPGQGARYEQYF | TGTGCCAGCAGCTTACCGGGACAGGGGGCGAGGTACGAGCAGTACTTC
TRBD1 | TRBJ1-5 | - | TRBV2 | CASRRSPTGTGNQPQHF | TGTGCCAGCAGACGGTCACCAACCGGGACAGGGAATCAGCCCCAGCATTTT
- | TRBJ2-7 | - | TRBV18 | CASSPLTYEQYF | TGTGCCAGCTCACCACTTACCTACGAGCAGTACTTC
TRBD2 | TRBJ2-7 | - | TRBV19 | CASSIALAGYEQYF | TGTGCCAGTAGTATAGCACTAGCGGGCTACGAGCAGTACTTC
TRBD1 | TRBJ2-1 | once | TRBV25-1 | CASSEWNRGQGEQFF | TGTGCCAGCAGTGAATGGAACAGGGGGCAGGGTGAGCAGTTCTTC
- | TRBJ1-2 | - | TRBV7-9 | CASSLEAFKAGGYTF | TGTGCCAGCAGCTTAGAAGCCTTTAAGGCAGGTGGCTACACCTTC